These T cell receptor beta chains were read from a single sample in a study of cytomegalovirus exposure and HLA in healthy donors. Profiling relied on immunoSEQ multiplex PCR, and the TCRdb table lists in-frame clones only, not all of them. Of 150,000 to 200,000 clones listed, around four fifths are singletons. Specimen: PBMCs. The source of these receptors is a female donor in good health and CMV-seronegative. The CDR3 runs from the conserved cysteine through the conserved F or W. Fields, in order: V gene, CDR3 protein.

>TRBV15
CATSREAGNPAYEQYF
>TRBV7-8
CASSLDGDGNQPQHF
>TRBV2
CASGDRANYGYTF
>TRBV7-3
CASSLVGQSETQYF
>TRBV27
CASSLAGGWSNQPQHF
>TRBV5-1
CASSFSDNTDTQYF
>TRBV5-1
CASSFKTGPTYEQYF
>TRBV20-1
CSAPSGQITSF
>TRBV7-3
CASSSGGQETQYF
>TRBV18
CASSPPGGSGNTIYF
>TRBV7-4
CASGLECKPSDSYNEQFF
>TRBV14
CASSPTGGPGANEKLFF
>TRBV30
CAWSRRDTAKNIQYF
>TRBV4-1
CASSHSGLAGIYEQYF
>TRBV5-8
CASSLSGLAGVREQFF
>TRBV5-4
CASSLPGREEGYTF
>TRBV6-1
CASSRDRGYSPLHF
>TRBV6-1
CASSEVAATSLRETQYF
>TRBV6-6
CASNSPDRGLYEQYF
>TRBV5-1
CASSLLGQVNTEAFF
>TRBV5-4
CASSLRKGFDNEQFF
>TRBV7-9
CASSRRTSGNTGELFF
>TRBV7-2
CASSYRTVSYEQYF
>TRBV5-8
CATRQPGYTF
>TRBV2
CASSEVQGLARFF
>TRBV23-1
CASSQSASGRTYRCYNEQFF
>TRBV2
CASTTDRGGEQYF
>TRBV2
CASRTGGAGYEQYF
>TRBV30
CAQRGGMNTEAFF
>TRBV10-2
CASSEEQNTEAFF
>TRBV6-5
CASRRIGGSTDTQYF
>TRBV5-1
CASRGEGGYTF
>TRBV7-9
CASSFLGAFF
>TRBV6-5
CASSSGRQGGYEQYF
>TRBV27
CASSLNRGPYEQYF
>TRBV5-1
CASSFDPGGSSYNSPLHF
>TRBV5-1
CASSLDRAAGTEAFF
>TRBV30
CAWRSSGNEQFF
>TRBV6-5
CASSYHRDRGDYGYTF
>TRBV4-1
CASSQSVGTGVFQSAQETQYF
>TRBV19
CASSPLAGSPEAFF
>TRBV7-9
CASSKTSYKETQYF
>TRBV10-3
CAISEPGQGVRSPLHF
>TRBV19
CASSPFTTGGDYGYTF
>TRBV27
CASSLEGSGGYTF
>TRBV7-6
CASSASGTGGDGKYF
>TRBV5-5
CASSLDQGGQPQHF
>TRBV7-2
CASSLWGTGKGYTF
>TRBV25-1
CASSVRTSGRGDNEQFF
>TRBV6-5
CASRDYRDTEAFF
>TRBV4-1
CASSLRDRGPYEQYF
>TRBV23-1
CASPGGTSWANVLTF
>TRBV21-1
CASSDSVNYGYTF
>TRBV15
CATATGNTGELFF
>TRBV11-2
CASSLRLDQETQYF
>TRBV19
CASRTRFNQPQHF